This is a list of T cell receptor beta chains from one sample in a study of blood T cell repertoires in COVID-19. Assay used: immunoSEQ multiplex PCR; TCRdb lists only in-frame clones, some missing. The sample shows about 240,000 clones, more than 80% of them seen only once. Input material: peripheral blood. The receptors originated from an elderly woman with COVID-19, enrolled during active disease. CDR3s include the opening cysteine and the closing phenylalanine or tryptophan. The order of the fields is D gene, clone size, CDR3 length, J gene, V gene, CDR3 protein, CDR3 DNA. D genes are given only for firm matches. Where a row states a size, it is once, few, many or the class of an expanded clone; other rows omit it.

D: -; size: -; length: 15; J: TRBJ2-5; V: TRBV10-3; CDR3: CAISEGLGGTETQYF; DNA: TGTGCCATCAGTGAGGGGCTTGGGGGGACCGAGACCCAGTACTTC
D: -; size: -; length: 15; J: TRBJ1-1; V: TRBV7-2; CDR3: CASSFQIQGIAEAFF; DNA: TGTGCCAGCAGCTTCCAAATTCAGGGAATCGCTGAAGCTTTCTTT
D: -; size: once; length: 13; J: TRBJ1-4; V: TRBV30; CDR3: CAWSVLGGEKLFF; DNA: TGTGCCTGGAGTGTACTCGGCGGGGAAAAACTGTTTTTT
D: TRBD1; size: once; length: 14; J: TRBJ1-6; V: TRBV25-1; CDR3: CASGPTGVNSPLHF; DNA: TGTGCCAGCGGCCCGACAGGGGTTAATTCACCCCTCCACTTT
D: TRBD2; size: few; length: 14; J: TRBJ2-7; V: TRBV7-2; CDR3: CASSLSGSSYEQYF; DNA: TGTGCCAGCAGCTTAAGCGGGAGCTCCTACGAGCAGTACTTC
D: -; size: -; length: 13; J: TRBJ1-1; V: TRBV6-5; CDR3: CASSPEVNTEAFF; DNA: TGTGCCAGCAGTCCTGAGGTGAACACTGAAGCTTTCTTT
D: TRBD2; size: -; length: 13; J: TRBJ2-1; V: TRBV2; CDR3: CASSPSGRIEQFF; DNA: TGTGCCAGCAGCCCTAGCGGGAGAATTGAGCAGTTCTTC
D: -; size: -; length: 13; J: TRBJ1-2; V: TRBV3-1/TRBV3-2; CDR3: CASSQDEVRGYTF; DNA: TGTGCCAGCAGCCAAGACGAGGTCCGGGGCTACACCTTC
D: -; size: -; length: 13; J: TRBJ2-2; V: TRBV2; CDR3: CASSSYSAGELFF; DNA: TGTGCCAGCAGTTCCTACTCCGCCGGGGAGCTGTTTTTT
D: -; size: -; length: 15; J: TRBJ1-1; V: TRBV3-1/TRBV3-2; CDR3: CASSSTGTSNTEAFF; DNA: TGTGCCAGCAGCTCGACTGGGACATCGAACACTGAAGCTTTCTTT
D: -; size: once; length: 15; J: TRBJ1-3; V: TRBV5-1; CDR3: CASSLEPGTGNTIYF; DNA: TGCGCCAGCAGCTTGGAGCCGGGAACTGGAAACACCATATATTTT
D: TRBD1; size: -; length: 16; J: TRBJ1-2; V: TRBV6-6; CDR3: CASRRGQGKVKDGYTF; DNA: TGTGCCAGTAGACGGGGACAGGGAAAGGTCAAGGATGGCTACACCTTC
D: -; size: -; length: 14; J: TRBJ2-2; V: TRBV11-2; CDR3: CASSLDPRVGKLFF; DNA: TGTGCCAGCAGCTTAGATCCCAGGGTGGGGAAGCTGTTTTTT
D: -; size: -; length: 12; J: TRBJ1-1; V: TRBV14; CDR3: CASSPQNIQAFF; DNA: TGTGCCAGCAGCCCCCAGAACATCCAAGCTTTCTTT
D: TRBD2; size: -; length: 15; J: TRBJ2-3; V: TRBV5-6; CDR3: CASSFISGGPNTQYF; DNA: TGTGCCAGCAGCTTTATTAGCGGGGGGCCTAATACGCAGTATTTT
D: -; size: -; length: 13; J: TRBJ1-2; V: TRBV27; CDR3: CASSLYGSYGYTF; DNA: TGTGCCAGCAGTTTATACGGGAGCTATGGCTACACCTTC
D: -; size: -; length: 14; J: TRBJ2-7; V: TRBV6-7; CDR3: CASSYHKMRNEQYF; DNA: TGTGCCAGCAGTTATCACAAGATGAGGAACGAGCAGTACTTC
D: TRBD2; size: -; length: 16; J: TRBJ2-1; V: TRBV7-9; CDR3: CASSPLGLADYNEQFF; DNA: TGTGCCAGCAGCCCGCTAGGACTAGCGGACTACAATGAGCAGTTCTTC
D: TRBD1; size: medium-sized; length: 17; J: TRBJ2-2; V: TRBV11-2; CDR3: CASSLDGTGESTGELFF; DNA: TGTGCCAGCAGCTTAGATGGGACAGGGGAAAGCACCGGGGAGCTGTTTTTT
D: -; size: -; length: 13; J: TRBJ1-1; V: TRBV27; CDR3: CASSLRENTEAFF; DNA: TGTGCCAGCAGTTTACGGGAGAACACTGAAGCTTTCTTT
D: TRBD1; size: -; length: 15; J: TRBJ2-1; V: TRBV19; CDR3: CASSIGGTGPNEQFF; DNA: TGTGCCAGTAGTATAGGAGGGACAGGGCCTAATGAGCAGTTCTTC
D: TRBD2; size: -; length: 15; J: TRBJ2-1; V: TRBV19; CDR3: CASSTQAGGRHEQFF; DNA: TGTGCCAGTAGTACTCAAGCGGGGGGGCGCCATGAGCAGTTCTTC
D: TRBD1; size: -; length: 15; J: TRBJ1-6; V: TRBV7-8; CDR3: CASSPRTGLNSPLHF; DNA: TGTGCCAGCAGCCCTCGGACAGGGCTAAATTCACCCCTCCACTTT
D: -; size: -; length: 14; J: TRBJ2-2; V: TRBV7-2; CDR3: CASSLGSGSGELFF; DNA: TGTGCCAGCAGCTTAGGTAGCGGATCCGGGGAGCTGTTTTTT
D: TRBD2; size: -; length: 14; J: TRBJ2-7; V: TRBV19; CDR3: CASRLSGSSYEQYF; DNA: TGTGCCAGTCGACTTAGCGGGAGCTCCTACGAGCAGTACTTC
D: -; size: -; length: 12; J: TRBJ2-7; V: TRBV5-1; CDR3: CASSYTGKEQYF; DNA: TGCGCCAGCAGCTATACAGGGAAAGAGCAGTACTTC
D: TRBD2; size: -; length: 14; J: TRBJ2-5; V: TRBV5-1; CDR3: CASSPQTSPETQYF; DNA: TGCGCCAGCAGCCCCCAGACTAGCCCAGAGACCCAGTACTTC
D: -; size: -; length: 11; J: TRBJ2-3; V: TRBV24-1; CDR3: CATSLGDTQYF; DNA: TGTGCCACCTCCCTGGGCGATACGCAGTATTTT
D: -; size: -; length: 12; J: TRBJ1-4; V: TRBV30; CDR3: CAWSPTGEKLFF; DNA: TGTGCCTGGAGCCCAACAGGGGAAAAACTGTTTTTT
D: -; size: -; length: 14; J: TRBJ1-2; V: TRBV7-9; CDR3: CASSLSGTISRYTF; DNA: TGTGCCAGCAGCTTATCAGGGACAATTAGTAGATACACCTTC
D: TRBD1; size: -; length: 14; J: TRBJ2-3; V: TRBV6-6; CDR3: CASRRQGKTDTQYF; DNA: TGTGCCAGCAGACGACAGGGGAAAACAGATACGCAGTATTTT
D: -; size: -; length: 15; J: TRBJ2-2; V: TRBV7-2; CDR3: CASSLARANTGELFF; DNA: TGTGCCAGCAGCTTAGCCAGGGCGAACACCGGGGAGCTGTTTTTT
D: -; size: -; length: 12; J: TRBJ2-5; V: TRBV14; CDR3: CASSQVVETQYF; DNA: TGTGCCAGCAGCCAAGTCGTAGAGACCCAGTACTTC
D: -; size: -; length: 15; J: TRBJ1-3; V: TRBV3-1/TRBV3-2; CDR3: CASSQVYSSGNTIYF; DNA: TGTGCCAGCAGCCAAGTTTACAGCTCTGGAAACACCATATATTTT
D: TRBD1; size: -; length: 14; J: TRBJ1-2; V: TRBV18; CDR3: CASQGTGAEDGYTF; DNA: TGTGCCAGCCAAGGGACAGGGGCAGAGGATGGCTACACCTTC
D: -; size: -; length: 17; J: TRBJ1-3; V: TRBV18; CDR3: CASSPPQRVLSGNTIYF; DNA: TGTGCCAGCTCACCACCCCAACGGGTGCTCTCTGGAAACACCATATATTTT
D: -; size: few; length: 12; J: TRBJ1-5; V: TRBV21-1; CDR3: CASSKGGQPQHF; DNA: TGTGCCAGCAGCAAAGGAGGACAGCCCCAGCATTTT
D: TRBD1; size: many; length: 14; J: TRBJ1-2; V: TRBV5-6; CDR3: CASSIGTGALMGTF; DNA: TGTGCCAGCAGCATAGGGACAGGCGCTTTAATGGGCACCTTC
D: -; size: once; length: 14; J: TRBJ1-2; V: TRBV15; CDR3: CATSREGASYGYTF; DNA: TGTGCCACCAGCAGAGAGGGGGCAAGCTATGGCTACACCTTC
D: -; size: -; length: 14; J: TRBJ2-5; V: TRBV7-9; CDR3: CASSPWDSRETQYF; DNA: TGTGCCAGCAGCCCCTGGGACTCCAGGGAGACCCAGTACTTC
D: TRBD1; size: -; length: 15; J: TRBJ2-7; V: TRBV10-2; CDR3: CASSDTGGASYEQYF; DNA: TGCGCCAGCAGTGATACAGGGGGCGCCTCCTACGAGCAGTACTTC
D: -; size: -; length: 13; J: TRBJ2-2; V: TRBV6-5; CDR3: CASSDSIGWELFF; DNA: TGTGCCAGCAGCGATAGTATCGGGTGGGAGCTGTTTTTT
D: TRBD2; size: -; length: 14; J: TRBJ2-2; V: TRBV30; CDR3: CAWRGLAGVGELFF; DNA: TGTGCCTGGAGAGGACTAGCGGGAGTCGGGGAGCTGTTTTTT
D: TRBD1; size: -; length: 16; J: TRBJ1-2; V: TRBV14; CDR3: CASSQKRTGGDYGYTF; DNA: TGTGCCAGCAGCCAAAAAAGGACAGGGGGAGACTATGGCTACACCTTC
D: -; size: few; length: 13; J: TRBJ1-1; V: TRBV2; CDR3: CASRTTGNTEAFF; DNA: TGTGCCAGCAGGACGACGGGGAACACTGAAGCTTTCTTT
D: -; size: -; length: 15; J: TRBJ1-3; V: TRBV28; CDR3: CASSSQVYSGNTIYF; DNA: TGTGCCAGCAGTTCACAGGTTTACTCTGGAAACACCATATATTTT
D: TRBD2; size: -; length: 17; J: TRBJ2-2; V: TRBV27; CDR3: CASSLSRLAGGAGELFF; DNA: TGTGCCAGCAGTTTATCGAGGCTAGCGGGAGGGGCGGGGGAGCTGTTTTTT
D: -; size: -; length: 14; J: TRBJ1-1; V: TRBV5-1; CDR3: CASSLNDRNTEAFF; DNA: TGCGCCAGCAGCTTGAACGACAGGAACACTGAAGCTTTCTTT
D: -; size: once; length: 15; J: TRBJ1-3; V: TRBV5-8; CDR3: CASSSHYGSGNTIYF; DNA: TGTGCCAGCAGCTCACATTATGGCTCTGGAAACACCATATATTTT
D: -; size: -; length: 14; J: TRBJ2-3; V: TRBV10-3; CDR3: CAISEPGNKDTQYF; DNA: TGTGCCATCAGTGAGCCAGGGAATAAAGATACGCAGTATTTT
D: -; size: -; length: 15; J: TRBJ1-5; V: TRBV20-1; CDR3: CSASRAGVSNQPQHF; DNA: TGCAGTGCTAGTCGGGCAGGGGTTAGCAATCAGCCCCAGCATTTT
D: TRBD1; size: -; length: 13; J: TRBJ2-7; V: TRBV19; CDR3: CAVGQGVSYEQYF; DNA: TGTGCCGTAGGACAGGGGGTAAGCTACGAGCAGTACTTC
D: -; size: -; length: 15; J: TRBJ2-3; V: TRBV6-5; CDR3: CASRQQATFTDTQYF; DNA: TGTGCCAGCAGGCAACAGGCGACTTTCACAGATACGCAGTATTTT
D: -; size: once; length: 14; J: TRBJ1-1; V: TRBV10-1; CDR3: CASSDYTGNTEAFF; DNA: TGCGCCAGCAGTGATTATACAGGGAACACTGAAGCTTTCTTT
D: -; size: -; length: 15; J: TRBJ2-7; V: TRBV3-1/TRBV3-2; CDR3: CASTGVGRSSYEQYF; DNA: TGTGCCAGCACAGGGGTGGGACGGAGCTCCTACGAGCAGTACTTC
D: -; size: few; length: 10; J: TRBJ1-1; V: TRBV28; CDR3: CASIDTEAFF; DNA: TGTGCCAGCATAGACACTGAAGCTTTCTTT
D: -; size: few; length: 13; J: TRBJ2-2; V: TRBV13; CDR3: CASSRGVLGELFF; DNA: TGTGCCAGCAGCCGAGGTGTGTTGGGGGAGCTGTTTTTT